The rows below give T cell receptor beta chains drawn from one sample of a study of T-cell reconstitution after alpha-beta-depleted transplantation in children. Via MiXCR, TCRdb re-called the PCR reads, giving one row per CDR3 protein. The table lists approximately 230,000 distinct CDR3 sequences, more than 20% of them singletons, with 2.6% in the top ten. The sequencing here drew on PBMCs, taken before TCRalphabeta/CD19-depleted stem cell transplant. The source is a girl aged 2-15 years with Fanconi anemia, due to receive a stem cell transplant. The CDR3 runs from the conserved cysteine through the conserved F or W. D genes are given only for firm matches. Only some rows state a clone size, as once, few, many or a class for expanded clones.

D	V	size	J	DNA	CDR3
-	TRBV6-5	few	TRBJ1-5	TGTGCCAGCAGTTCTGGGGGGGAGAACACTCTTCCCCAGCATTTT	CASSSGGENTLPQHF
-	TRBV29-1	many	TRBJ2-7	TGCAGCGTTGCACAGGGCGACCTCTACGAGCAGTACTTC	CSVAQGDLYEQYF
-	TRBV20-1	-	TRBJ2-2	TGCAGTGCTAGTAAGGGGCGTGTGGAGGACCTTTTTTTT	CSASKGRVEDLFF
-	TRBV7-9	-	TRBJ2-3	TGTGCCAGCAGCTTGTCACAGGGCGACCGCACAGATACGCAGTATTTT	CASSLSQGDRTDTQYF
-	TRBV20-1	few	TRBJ2-7	TGCAGTGCTAGAGATCGGCTACCCTCCTACGAGCAGTACTTC	CSARDRLPSYEQYF
-	TRBV20-1	many	TRBJ2-5	TGCAGTGCTAGTAACCCGTCAGGGACCCAGTACTTC	CSASNPSGTQYF
-	TRBV28	few	TRBJ2-1	TGTGCCAGCAGACTCCTCCGCTTGACCGGGAGAGGAGACTACAACAATGAGCAGTTCTTC	CASRLLRLTGRGDYNNEQFF
-	TRBV20-1	-	TRBJ2-2	TGCAGTGGCCTGGTGACGGCAGGGGAAGTCGGGGAGCTGTTTTTT	CSGLVTAGEVGELFF
TRBD2	TRBV2	many	TRBJ2-2	TGTGCCAGCTCGGGACTAGCGGGAGGGCCTGAGAACACCGGGGAGCTGTTTTTT	CASSGLAGGPENTGELFF
-	TRBV2	once	TRBJ2-3	TGTGCCAGCAACAGGCGCATTAACCCCACAGATACGCAGTATTTT	CASNRRINPTDTQYF
-	TRBV20-1	-	TRBJ2-1	TGCAGTGCAAGCCGGGACCTTTCAATGGATGAGCAGTTCTTC	CSASRDLSMDEQFF
-	TRBV20-1	few	TRBJ2-1	TGCAGTGGAACAGGGTCGAACTTTGGTGAGCAGTTCTTC	CSGTGSNFGEQFF
-	TRBV5-6	few	TRBJ2-5	TGTGCCAGCAGCTTGGCTAGTCTCGGGACCCAGTACTTC	CASSLASLGTQYF
-	TRBV7-2	-	TRBJ2-2	TGTGCCAGCAGCTCCCGCGGAAACACCGGGGAGCTGTTTTTT	CASSSRGNTGELFF
TRBD1	TRBV10-3	few	TRBJ1-2	TGTGCCATCAGTGAACTAGGACAGGGGCATGGCTACACCTTC	CAISELGQGHGYTF
TRBD1	TRBV12-3/TRBV12-4	-	TRBJ1-6	TGTGCCAGCAGTTTCGTAAGGACAGGGAATTCACCCCTCCACTTT	CASSFVRTGNSPLHF
TRBD2	TRBV5-5	-	TRBJ2-3	TGTGCCAGCAGCTCGACTTGGGACTACACAGATACGCAGTATTTT	CASSSTWDYTDTQYF
-	TRBV20-1	few	TRBJ2-2	TGCAGTGCGTCGGGACTCCGCTCTATTTCGGTTTTT	CSASGLRSISVF
-	TRBV12-3/TRBV12-4	many	TRBJ2-1	TGTGCCAGCAGACCCGGGCTCTGGACCCATGAGCAGTTCTTC	CASRPGLWTHEQFF
TRBD2	TRBV10-3	-	TRBJ2-5	TGTGCCACGTCGACTAGCAAAACGGGGGAGACCCAGTACTTC	CATSTSKTGETQYF
-	TRBV15	few	TRBJ2-7	TGTGCCACCAGCAGAGAAGCGGCAGCCCCCTCCTACGAGCAGTACTTC	CATSREAAAPSYEQYF
TRBD2	TRBV20-1	few	TRBJ2-2	TGCAGTGCCCTGACTAGCGGACCGAACACCGGGGAGCTGTTTTTT	CSALTSGPNTGELFF
TRBD2	TRBV27	few	TRBJ2-7	TGTGCCAGCAGTCTAGCTACCGGGACTAGCGTTAGCGAGCAGTACTTC	CASSLATGTSVSEQYF
-	TRBV12-3/TRBV12-4	-	TRBJ2-7	TGTGCCAGCAGTCATACAGGGTTCTACGAGCAGTACTTC	CASSHTGFYEQYF
TRBD1	TRBV30	many	TRBJ2-7	TGTGCCTGGAGTGTACTCCCCCAGGGGGCGTACGAGCAGTACTTC	CAWSVLPQGAYEQYF
-	TRBV6-4	-	TRBJ2-1	TGTGCCAGCAGTCCGGACGCACACAATGAGCAGTTCTTC	CASSPDAHNEQFF
-	TRBV29-1	many	TRBJ2-3	TGCAGCGTTGAGGGGGGGACATCCACAGATACGCAGTATTTT	CSVEGGTSTDTQYF
TRBD1	TRBV6-2/TRBV6-3	-	TRBJ2-7	TGTGCCAGCAGTTACAATCACAGGGGGAACTACGAGCAGTACTTC	CASSYNHRGNYEQYF
-	TRBV27	many	TRBJ2-2	TGTGCCAGCAGTTTCCCCGCGAGCGGGGAGCTGTTTTTT	CASSFPASGELFF
TRBD2	TRBV20-1	-	TRBJ2-3	TGCAGTGCTTCTCTCCCAGCGGGGGGGTCAGATACGCAGTATTTT	CSASLPAGGSDTQYF
TRBD2	TRBV12-3/TRBV12-4	many	TRBJ2-1	TGTGCCAGCAACCCGGGACTACAAGGCGACAATGAGCAGTTCTTC	CASNPGLQGDNEQFF
TRBD1	TRBV6-4	-	TRBJ2-3	TGTGCCAGCAGTGAAGGGACAGGCAGCACAGATACGCAGTATTTT	CASSEGTGSTDTQYF
-	TRBV18	-	TRBJ2-6	TGTGCCAGCTCACGCGAGACAGGTTTAATTTCTGGGGCCAACGTCCTGACTTTC	CASSRETGLISGANVLTF
-	TRBV20-1	-	TRBJ1-5	TGCAGTGCTAGAGATTGGCTTTCGGCACGGGGGCGCAATCAGCCCCAGCATTTT	CSARDWLSARGRNQPQHF
-	TRBV6-6	-	TRBJ2-1	TGTGCCAGCAGTTACTCTGGCTATGAGCAGTTCTTC	CASSYSGYEQFF
-	TRBV7-2	few	TRBJ2-1	TGTGCCAGCTCCCCTAGGAGGGGCTCCTACAATGAGCAGTTCTTC	CASSPRRGSYNEQFF
TRBD2	TRBV28	few	TRBJ2-7	TGTGCCAGCAGTTTTCCGTGGAGCGGGAGAAGGGACGAGCAGTACTTC	CASSFPWSGRRDEQYF
TRBD2	TRBV29-1	few	TRBJ2-1	TGCAGCGCCGCCGGGACTAGCGGGAGGGCCTACAATGAGCAGTTCTTC	CSAAGTSGRAYNEQFF
-	TRBV10-3	-	TRBJ2-5	TGTGCCATCAGTGAGTCGACTAAGACCCAGTACTTC	CAISESTKTQYF
-	TRBV29-1	many	TRBJ1-3	TGCAGCGTAACAGATGGAAACACCATATATTTT	CSVTDGNTIYF
-	TRBV29-1	many	TRBJ2-3	TGCAGCGTTCGGGCGGGGTACACAGATACGCAGTATTTT	CSVRAGYTDTQYF